Each of the 31 T cell receptor beta chains below was sequenced from the same sample in a study of healthy donors' naive CD4 and CD8 T cells. Starting from 500 ng of total RNA, TCR libraries were made with linear amplification. TCRdb used MiXCR to reprocess the reads, holding one entry per CDR3 protein. In the table there are 200,000 or so distinct CDR3 sequences, 65% to 80% of which are singletons. Specimen: naive CD4+ and CD8+ T cells sorted from blood, pooled from several donors. All receptors come from a pool of human donors in good health; the sample pools cells from several healthy donors.

The rearrangement uses TRBV29-1 and TRBJ1-2, with D hard to call. Germline V gene sequence: CDR1 SQVTM, CDR2 ANQGSEA. V dropped 1 base and J dropped 4 bases, with 10 bases sitting between them. The CDR3 is made up of 13 amino acids. The CDR3 DNA sequence: TGCAGCGTTGAAGGGCCCAGTTTCTATGGCTACACCTTC. Protein sequence: CSVEGPSFYGYTF.

V gene TRBV11-3 combines with J gene TRBJ2-5; 13 nucleotides agree with TRBD2. J was trimmed by 13 bases and V by 5 bases; bases with no gene match: 10. The germline V gene has CDR1 SGHNT and CDR2 YENEEA. This CDR3 is 14 amino acids long. CDR3 sequence reads: CASSVTSGRARPYF. DNA of the CDR3: TGTGCCAGCAGCGTAACTAGCGGGAGGGCCCGTCCGTACTTC.

The V gene is TRBV19, the J gene TRBJ2-3; D is unclear. V was cut by 3 bases and J by 6 bases, with 13 bases left in between. The CDR3 is made up of 14 amino acids. Germline V CDR1 and CDR2: LNHDA, SQIVND (reference sequence). The CDR3 reads CASSMEGMLDTQYF. Here the CDR3 DNA reads TGTGCCAGTAGTATGGAAGGGATGTTGGATACGCAGTATTTT.

V is TRBV29-1 and J is TRBJ2-7, with no clear D. Trimming removed 4 bases at V and 2 bases at J, with 12 bases between. The CDR3 loop spans 13 amino acids. CDR1 is SQVTM, CDR2 ANQGSEA, per germline. The CDR3 reads CSVAGLQTYEQYF. The DNA of the CDR3 is TGCAGCGTTGCCGGTCTTCAAACCTACGAGCAGTACTTC.

This clonotype has just a few counts. The rearrangement links TRBV6-5 to TRBJ1-1, with unresolved D. CDR1 MNHEY and CDR2 SVGAGI come from the germline V gene. CDR3 length equals 10 residues. Trimming took 8 bases from V and 1 from J, leaving 2 bases between them. The chain's CDR3 is CASWNTEAFF. For the CDR3, the DNA is TGTGCCAGCTGGAACACTGAAGCTTTCTTT.

This clonotype was counted a few times. V usage is TRBV29-1 and J usage is TRBJ2-1, with a tentative D call TRBD2 (6 bases). This CDR3 is 15 amino acids long. V was pared by 4 bases and J by 0 bases, with 13 bases between. Looked up from germline, CDR1 is SQVTM and CDR2 is ANQGSEA. CDR3 protein: CSVVGGVSSYNEQFF. The CDR3 DNA reads as TGCAGCGTTGTTGGCGGGGTGAGCTCCTACAATGAGCAGTTCTTC.

This clonotype was seen only once. This CDR3 reads CSVRKGDTPRGYTF. The DNA for the CDR3 is TGCAGCGTTCGTAAAGGGGACACTCCGAGGGGCTACACCTTC. The chain joins TRBV29-1 to TRBJ1-2; a weak D match, TRBD1 (6 bases). The V and J ends lost 5 bases and 8 bases respectively, with 21 bases between them. This CDR3 is built from 14 residues. Germline-derived CDR1 and CDR2 are SQVTM and ANQGSEA. The variable domain in full, with the rest retrieved from reference TRBV29-1 and TRBJ1-2, is SAVISQKPSRDICQRGTSLTIQCQVDSQVTMMFWYRQQPGQSLTLIATANQGSEATYESGFVIDKFPISRPNLTFSTLTVSNMSPEDSSIYLCSVRKGDTPRGYTFGSGTRLTVV.

This chain links TRBV4-3 with TRBJ1-1; D possibly corresponds to TRBD1 (6 bases). Trimming took off 0 bases at V and 3 bases at J, with 11 bases between the two ends. The CDR3 has 15 residues. The germline V gene has CDR1 LGHNA and CDR2 YSLEER. The CDR3 region has the DNA TGCGCCAGCAGCCAAGATCAAGGGGGTTACACTGAAGCTTTCTTT. As protein: CASSQDQGGYTEAFF.

The chain joins TRBV5-4 to TRBJ1-1; TRBD1 aligns across 8 bases. The ends lost 0 bases at V and 1 base at J; junction bases unmatched: 5. The germline V gene has CDR1 SGHNT and CDR2 YYREEE (reference sequence). CDR3 length equals 16 residues. Here the CDR3 reads CASSLVSRGRNTEAFF. The CDR3 DNA reads as TGTGCCAGCAGCTTGGTGTCCAGGGGGCGGAACACTGAAGCTTTCTTT.

Here the CDR3 reads CSARVASLTHGYTF. Here the CDR3 DNA reads TGCAGTGCTAGGGTGGCCAGCTTAACCCATGGCTACACCTTC. The J gene is TRBJ1-2, the V gene TRBV20-1; D uncertain. The CDR3 runs 14 residues. V lost 3 bases and J lost 6, with 17 bases in between. CDR1 is DFQATT and CDR2 is SNEGSKA in the germline V gene (reference sequence).

The chain links TRBV29-1 to TRBJ2-7, with TRBD2 matching 9 bases. Trimming took 1 base from V and 4 from J; bases not matched to a gene: 2. This CDR3 comprises 13 residues. Germline loops: CDR1 SQVTM, CDR2 ANQGSEA. In nucleotides, the CDR3 is TGCAGCGTTGAAGTGACTAGCGGATACGAGCAGTACTTC. As protein: CSVEVTSGYEQYF.

The J gene is TRBJ2-1, the V gene TRBV5-4; 8 bases line up with TRBD2. Trimming removed 3 bases from V and 7 bases from J; junction bases left unmatched: 6. CDR1 and CDR2 (germline): SGHNT, YYREEE (reference sequence). The CDR3 runs 14 residues. CDR3: CASSYGTGGNEQFF. CDR3 DNA: TGTGCCAGCAGCTACGGAACGGGAGGGAATGAGCAGTTCTTC.

The CDR3 reads CATSRVSIRTNTDTQYF. The DNA for the CDR3 is TGTGCCACCAGCAGAGTAAGCATCAGGACTAACACAGATACGCAGTATTTT. The V call is TRBV15, the J call TRBJ2-3, with D tentatively TRBD2 (6 bases). Trimming stripped 1 base from V and 2 bases from J, with 16 bases between. CDR1 and CDR2 from the germline V gene are LNHNV and YYDKDF (reference sequence). The CDR3 runs to 17 residues.

The chain links TRBV18 to TRBJ2-1; TRBD1 might be the D (5 bases). The germline CDR1 and CDR2 sequences are KGHSH and LQKENI. Trimming removed 3 bases at V and 2 bases at J, with 14 bases between. The length of the CDR3 is 16 residues. The CDR3 spells CASSPGRGQAYNEQFF. Written as DNA, the CDR3 is TGTGCCAGCTCACCCGGCCGCGGACAAGCCTACAATGAGCAGTTCTTC. Filled out from reference TRBV18 and TRBJ2-1, the complete variable domain reads NAGVMQNPRHLVRRRGQEARLRCSPMKGHSHVYWYRQLPEEGLKFMVYLQKENIIDESGMPKERFSAEFPKEGPSILRIQQVVRGDSAAYFCASSPGRGQAYNEQFFGPGTRLTVL.

This clonotype was found a few times. The genes are TRBV29-1 and TRBJ2-7, with 9 bases that match TRBD1. V lost 2 bases to trimming and J lost 2 bases; unmatched junction nucleotides: 7. This CDR3 has 15 residues. Germline V gene lookup returns CDR1 SQVTM and CDR2 ANQGSEA. The CDR3 protein is CSVEWGQGTPYEQYF. DNA for the CDR3: TGCAGCGTTGAATGGGGACAGGGAACACCCTACGAGCAGTACTTC.

The chain couples TRBV6-5 to TRBJ2-7; the D gene is possibly TRBD1 (6 bases). Per germline, CDR1 MNHEY and CDR2 SVGAGI. Trimming removed 6 bases from V and 0 bases from J, with 24 bases in between. There are 18 residues in the CDR3. Here the CDR3 reads CASSTRAPLTGSSYEQYF. For the CDR3, the DNA is TGTGCCAGCAGCACTAGGGCCCCTCTTACAGGGAGCTCCTACGAGCAGTACTTC.

V is TRBV29-1 and J is TRBJ2-7; tentatively, D is TRBD1 or TRBD2 (5 bases each). This CDR3 contains 13 residues. CDR1 is SQVTM, CDR2 ANQGSEA, per germline. The V gene lost 3 bases and the J gene lost 6 bases, with 15 bases spanning the gap. CDR3 in amino acids: CSVDGTAHGEQYF. The CDR3 DNA reads as TGCAGCGTTGACGGGACGGCCCATGGCGAGCAGTACTTC.

The genes are TRBV29-1 and TRBJ2-1; D is unresolved. Germline V CDR1 and CDR2: SQVTM, ANQGSEA. Trimming removed 3 bases from V and 4 bases from J, with 13 bases in between. The CDR3 totals 14 residues. The CDR3 region has the DNA TGCAGCGTTGATTCGGCAGGCCTATACAATGAGCAGTTCTTC. This codes for CSVDSAGLYNEQFF.

The CDR3 here is CASEVDGVRGYTF. The CDR3 DNA sequence: TGTGCCAGCGAGGTAGACGGGGTTCGAGGCTACACCTTC. The V and J genes are TRBV6-6 and TRBJ1-2; D not resolved. V lost 8 bases to trimming and J lost 8 bases, with 18 bases between them. Germline CDR1 reads MNHNY; CDR2 reads SVGAGI (reference sequence). The CDR3 contains 13 residues.

The rearrangement joins TRBV6-2 or TRBV6-3 to TRBJ1-1; D unclear. This CDR3 is 12 amino acids long. Germline CDR1 MNHEY, CDR2 SVGEGT. The V end was cut by 0 bases, the J end by 7 bases, with 6 bases between. The CDR3 DNA follows: TGTGCCAGCAGTTACTCGGGGTTTGAAGCTTTCTTT. The encoded protein is CASSYSGFEAFF.

V and J are TRBV30 and TRBJ1-2, with TRBD1 as a possible D gene (5 bases). Germline lookup yields CDR1 GTSNPN and CDR2 SVGIG (reference sequence). V lost 5 bases and J lost 3, with 16 bases in between. The CDR3 is 14 amino acids. The CDR3 region has the DNA TGTGCCTGGGTGGGACTCCTTCAGGACTATGGCTACACCTTC. Residues: CAWVGLLQDYGYTF.

This sequence joins TRBV19 and TRBJ1-1, with 9 bases identical to TRBD1. The CDR3 spans 16 residues. The germline V gene has CDR1 LNHDA and CDR2 SQIVND (reference sequence). With V trimmed by 3 bases and J by 1 base, 6 bases remained unmatched. The CDR3 coding sequence is TGTGCCAGTAGTATCCCCGGGACAGGGCGGAACACTGAAGCTTTCTTT. Protein: CASSIPGTGRNTEAFF.

V gene TRBV19 combines with J gene TRBJ2-7; 7 bases line up with TRBD2. The germline V gene has CDR1 LNHDA and CDR2 SQIVND (reference sequence). With 3 bases clipped from V and 1 base from J, the junction kept 6 bases outside the gene matches. This CDR3 is built from 15 residues. CDR3 nucleotides: TGTGCCAGTAGTATGGGGGAGGGGATTTCCTACGAGCAGTACTTC. Translation gives CASSMGEGISYEQYF.

The V gene is TRBV27, the J gene TRBJ2-7; D may correspond to TRBD1 or TRBD2 (5 bases each). V was cut by 5 bases and J by 3 bases, with 17 bases left in between. Germline CDR1 is MNHEY and CDR2 is SMNVEV (reference sequence). The CDR3 sequence is 15 residues long. As DNA, the CDR3 is TGTGCCAGCAGTCGTAAGGGACGGTCGGACTACGAGCAGTACTTC. As protein: CASSRKGRSDYEQYF.

This clonotype was recorded only once. This rearrangement joins TRBV27 to TRBJ1-2; D remains ambiguous. CDR3 length equals 13 residues. The germline V and J ends were trimmed by 6 bases and 7 bases, with 15 bases remaining between them. Germline values: CDR1 MNHEY, CDR2 SMNVEV (reference sequence). CDR3 sequence reads: CASSYNGEVGYTF. CDR3 coding DNA: TGTGCCAGCAGCTATAACGGAGAGGTTGGCTACACCTTC.

This clonotype was recorded a few times. This chain uses TRBV6-5 with TRBJ1-2; unclear D gene. The germline V gene encodes CDR1 MNHEY and CDR2 SVGAGI. Trimming pared 6 bases from V and 0 bases from J, leaving 29 bases between. The CDR3 runs to 20 residues. In DNA, the CDR3 is TGTGCCAGCAGCAAGGCGGTACTTTGGGAAACACCAAGCCCTAACTATGGCTACACCTTC. Translated, it gives CASSKAVLWETPSPNYGYTF.

This chain joins TRBV6-5 and TRBJ1-1; D unresolved. The V gene's germline CDR1 is MNHEY and CDR2 SVGAGI. V dropped 2 bases and J dropped 1 base, with 8 bases sitting between them. The CDR3 totals 14 residues. The CDR3 DNA sequence: TGTGCCAGCAGTTACCGTGCGGGGAACACTGAAGCTTTCTTT. Translation gives CASSYRAGNTEAFF.

V is TRBV18 and J is TRBJ1-2; D call uncertain. Germline CDR1 reads KGHSH; CDR2 reads LQKENI. V lost 1 base, J lost 5 bases, and 11 bases lay in between. The CDR3 covers 14 residues. CDR3 nucleotides: TGTGCCAGCTCACCACAATCACAGCTATATGGCTACACCTTC. This sequence encodes CASSPQSQLYGYTF.

The V call is TRBV5-1, the J call TRBJ2-7, with D tentatively TRBD1 or TRBD2 (5 bases each). The V end was cut by 6 bases, the J end by 5 bases, with 21 bases between. The CDR3 has 15 amino acids. Germline CDR1 SGHRS, CDR2 YFSETQ. The CDR3: CASMLVAGAQNEQYF. Written as DNA, the CDR3 is TGCGCCAGCATGTTGGTAGCCGGGGCACAGAACGAGCAGTACTTC.

The sample holds one count of this clonotype. The CDR3 DNA reads TGCGCCAGCAGCCAAGATAAACAGCTCTACGAGCAGTACGTC. It codes for CASSQDKQLYEQYV. This chain joins TRBV4-3 and TRBJ2-7; D is unclear. CDR3 length equals 14 residues. V lost 0 bases and J 3 bases, leaving 9 bases between the germline ends. CDR1 and CDR2 (germline): LGHNA, YSLEER.

This clonotype turned up a few times. This rearrangement joins TRBV29-1 to TRBJ1-2; D not resolved. Germline V lookup: CDR1 SQVTM, CDR2 ANQGSEA. With 3 bases removed from V and 5 bases from J, the gap between germline ends came to 16 bases. The CDR3 extends over 14 amino acids. The CDR3 DNA sequence: TGCAGCGTTGAGGGCCGGGTTGAAGCGTATGGCTACACCTTC. Translated: CSVEGRVEAYGYTF.